These 6 T cell receptor beta chains were all obtained from the same sample, sequenced in a study of T cell responses to AZD1222 COVID-19 vaccine. The method was immunoSEQ multiplex PCR; TCRdb's version includes in-frame clones alone and lacks a portion of them. In the table there are under 140,000 clones, about 85% of which are singletons. This sample comprised peripheral blood, obtained on day 0 of AZD1222 vaccination. These receptors came from an adult in good health.

The chain combines TRBV6-1 with TRBJ1-5; the D gene is possibly TRBD1 (5 bases). Trimming removed 1 base from V and 4 bases from J, with 17 bases in between. This CDR3 is built from 17 residues. Germline lookup yields CDR1 MNHNS and CDR2 SASEGT. The CDR3 here is CASSEESGRGGNQPQHF. CDR3 bases: TGTGCCAGCAGTGAAGAGAGTGGGAGGGGAGGAAATCAGCCCCAGCATTTT.

The chain carries TRBV7-2 and TRBJ1-5; TRBD1 is a possible D gene (5 bases). Per germline, CDR1 SGHTA and CDR2 FQGNSA. Trimming left V 3 bases short and J 6 bases short, with 9 bases between. The CDR3 extends over 13 amino acids. The CDR3 nucleotides read TGTGCCAGCAGCTTCGGCAGGGCTCAGCCCCAGCATTTT. It specifies CASSFGRAQPQHF.

The chain combines TRBV13 with TRBJ2-2, with 12 bases fitting TRBD2. The CDR3 sequence is 19 residues long. The V segment lost 3 bases and the J segment 5 bases; nucleotides outside the gene matches: 13. The germline gives CDR1 PRHDT, CDR2 FYEKMQ (reference sequence). The CDR3 DNA is TGTGCCAGCAGCTTTCTAGCGGGGGGGCCGATTAGTAGTACCGGGGAGCTGTTTTTT. It is translated as CASSFLAGGPISSTGELFF.

This rearrangement joins TRBV9 to TRBJ2-1; D unresolved. This CDR3 region has 12 residues. Germline-derived CDR1 and CDR2 are SGDLS and YYNGEE. The V end lost 0 bases, the J end lost 8 bases, and 6 bases lay between the germline ends. CDR3 sequence: CASSVDLDEQFF. Here the CDR3 DNA reads TGTGCCAGCAGCGTAGACCTCGATGAGCAGTTCTTC.

The V gene is TRBV19, the J gene TRBJ2-7; D may be TRBD1 or TRBD2 (5 bases each). Germline assignment: CDR1 LNHDA and CDR2 SQIVND (reference sequence). The CDR3 consists of 13 residues. V lost 7 bases, J lost 6 bases, and 16 bases lay in between. CDR3 sequence reads: CASKHREGSEQYF. The CDR3 DNA is TGTGCCAGTAAGCACAGAGAGGGGAGCGAGCAGTACTTC.

V gene TRBV30 combines with J gene TRBJ2-7; D not certain. V gave up 0 bases and J gave up 4 bases, with 7 bases separating them. This CDR3 has 12 amino acids. Germline-derived CDR1 and CDR2 are GTSNPN and SVGIG (reference sequence). The chain's CDR3 is CAWSVLRYEQYF. CDR3 nucleotides: TGTGCCTGGAGTGTACTTCGGTACGAGCAGTACTTC. Full variable domain (outside the CDR3, taken from reference TRBV30 and TRBJ2-7): SQTIHQWPATLVQPVGSPLSLECTVEGTSNPNLYWYRQAAGRGLQLLFYSVGIGQISSEVPQNLSASRPQDRQFILSSKKLLLSDSGFYLCAWSVLRYEQYFGPGTRLTVT.